The sequence of this TCR beta chain was determined in a study of cytotoxic CD8 clonotypes in ibrutinib-treated CLL. The CDR3 is 15 residues long. J was trimmed by 5 bases and V by 5 bases; bases with no gene match: 11. CDR1 SGHTA and CDR2 FQGNSA come from the germline V gene. The method was immunoSEQ multiplex PCR; TCRdb's version includes in-frame clones alone and lacks a portion of them. The sample includes roughly 170,000 clones, more than 80% of them seen just once. As for this clone: Its cognate antigen is unknown.

Whole-study findings and limits: Treatment left the uncommon public clonotypes either contracted or stable in frequency.

This TCR came from a human donor with chronic lymphocytic leukemia. V and J are TRBV7-2 and TRBJ2-7, with TRBD2 identical over 8 bases. The sample was PBMCs, taken after 24 months of ibrutinib treatment. CDR3 bases: TGTGCCAGCAGCCAGGTCGCGGGAGGTGGGAACGAGCAGTACTTC. Its translation is CASSQVAGGGNEQYF.